This T cell receptor (beta chain) is from a study of cytomegalovirus exposure and HLA in healthy donors. Both 60 Vbeta primers and 13 Jbeta primers went into the PCR. Profiled with immunoSEQ multiplex PCR; TCRdb holds only in-frame clones, not every one. The table lists 100,000 or so clones, more than 80% of them singletons. The CDR3 has 15 residues. V lost 7 bases to trimming and J lost 2 bases; unmatched junction nucleotides: 8. The germline gives CDR1 MNHEY, CDR2 SVGAGI. This clone occurred a few times. The sequence derives from a man aged 25 to 45 in good health and CMV-seronegative. The chain combines TRBV6-5 with TRBJ2-3; 8 bases are a match to TRBD2. Material for sequencing was PBMCs. This chain's CDR3 is CASNRGGRTTDTQYF. DNA of the CDR3: TGTGCCAGCAACCGTGGCGGGAGGACCACAGATACGCAGTATTTT.